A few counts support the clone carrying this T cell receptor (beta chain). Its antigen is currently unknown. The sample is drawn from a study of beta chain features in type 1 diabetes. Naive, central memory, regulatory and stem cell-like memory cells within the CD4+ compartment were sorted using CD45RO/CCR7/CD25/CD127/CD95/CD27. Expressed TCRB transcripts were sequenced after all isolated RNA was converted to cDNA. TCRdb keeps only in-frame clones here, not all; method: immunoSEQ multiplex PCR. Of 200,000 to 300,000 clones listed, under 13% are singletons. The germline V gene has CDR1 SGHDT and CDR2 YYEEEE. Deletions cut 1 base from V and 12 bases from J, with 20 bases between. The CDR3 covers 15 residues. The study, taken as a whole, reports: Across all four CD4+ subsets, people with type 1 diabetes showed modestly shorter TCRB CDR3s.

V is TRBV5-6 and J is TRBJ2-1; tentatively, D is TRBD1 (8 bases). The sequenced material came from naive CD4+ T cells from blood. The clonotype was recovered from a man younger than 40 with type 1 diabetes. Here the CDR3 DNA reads TGTGCCAGCAGCTTGCGTACAGGGGGGGCATGGCGGCAGTTCTTC. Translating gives CASSLRTGGAWRQFF.